This TCR beta chain was sequenced during a study of T cell responses to AZD1222 COVID-19 vaccine. Generated by immunoSEQ multiplex PCR, the TCRdb table keeps only in-frame clones and is missing some. This table has around 110,000 clones, roughly four fifths appearing once. Germline V CDR1 and CDR2: SEHNR, FQNEAQ (reference sequence). The length of the CDR3 is 13 residues. V was pared by 6 bases and J by 6 bases, with 14 bases between. Overall study findings and caveats: Of the AZD1222 recipients, only five to seven were seropositive at baseline.

Worth noting for this clone: Its antigen is still unknown.

Sequencing was performed on peripheral blood, taken on day 0 of AZD1222 vaccination. This receptor was identified in an adult in good health. The chain joins TRBV7-9 to TRBJ1-2; tentative D call: TRBD1 (5 bases). The CDR3 loop reads CASSFRVTHGYTF. The CDR3 DNA reads as TGTGCCAGCAGTTTCAGGGTCACGCATGGCTACACCTTC. Supplemented by reference TRBV7-9 and TRBJ1-2, the full variable domain reads DTGVSQNPRHKITKRGQNVTFRCDPISEHNRLYWYRQTLGQGPEFLTYFQNEAQLEKSRLLSDRFSAERPKGSFSTLEIQRTEQGDSAMYLCASSFRVTHGYTFGSGTRLTVV.